One and the same sample provided the 27 T cell receptor beta chains below, sequenced in a study of T cell responses to AZD1222 COVID-19 vaccine (dated by TCRdb to about 2021). The time point label here, explained by the study, means: baseline before first vaccination. Library construction relied on the immunoSEQ multiplex PCR assay. In its TCRdb copy, this immuneACCESS table keeps in-frame sequences only and misses some clones. Where compared with another copy, unresolved V genes explain less than half of these, and the others have no known cause. The sample table holds more than 95,000 clones, of which approximately 90% were seen once. 7.5% of the sample is taken by the ten largest. The sample was peripheral blood, taken on day 0 of AZD1222 vaccination. The receptors come from an adult in good health.

The rearrangement links TRBV6-5 to TRBJ2-7, with a weak D call TRBD2 (6 bases). Germline V gene sequence: CDR1 MNHEY, CDR2 SVGAGI. Trimming pared 6 bases from V and 9 bases from J, leaving 12 bases between. The CDR3 contains 11 residues. The CDR3 nucleotides are TGTGCCAGCAGCCACCTGGGGGGGCAGTACTTC. It specifies CASSHLGGQYF.

V and J are TRBV29-1 and TRBJ1-4; TRBD1 is a possible D gene (5 bases). The germline V and J ends were trimmed by 7 bases and 6 bases, with 12 bases remaining between them. The CDR3 is made up of 12 amino acids. The germline V gene has CDR1 SQVTM and CDR2 ANQGSEA. The CDR3 region has the DNA TGCAGCGCTCCCGGGGCGGATGAAAAACTGTTTTTT. Protein sequence: CSAPGADEKLFF.

J is TRBJ2-3 and V is TRBV5-4; TRBD2 is a possible D gene (5 bases). V gave up 4 bases and J gave up 2 bases, with 11 bases separating them. Germline CDR1 is SGHNT and CDR2 is YYREEE (reference sequence). CDR3 length equals 14 residues. The CDR3 DNA reads TGTGCCAGCAGCCCGGAGGTTCTCACAGATACGCAGTATTTT. Protein: CASSPEVLTDTQYF.

The genes are TRBV30 and TRBJ2-2; TRBD1 matches at 10 bases. Germline V CDR1 and CDR2: GTSNPN, SVGIG (reference sequence). This CDR3 contains 16 residues. The ends lost 3 bases at V and 0 bases at J; junction bases unmatched: 4. The CDR3 nucleotides read TGTGCCTGGAGCCTAGGGACAGGGGCGAACACCGGGGAGCTGTTTTTT. Its protein is CAWSLGTGANTGELFF.

This chain joins TRBV7-9 and TRBJ1-6; a possible D gene is TRBD1 (5 bases). The CDR3 loop spans 13 amino acids. The V gene lost 6 bases and the J gene lost 9 bases, with 12 bases spanning the gap. Germline V gives CDR1 SEHNR, CDR2 FQNEAQ (reference sequence). The CDR3: CASRGQEGSPLHF. The CDR3 region has the DNA TGTGCCAGCAGGGGGCAGGAAGGTTCACCCCTCCACTTT.

The CDR3 nucleotides read TGTGCCAGCAGCTTAGGAGGGCGGACGAATGATCTCGGGCAGTTCTTC. This translates into CASSLGGRTNDLGQFF. The chain employs TRBV7-3 and TRBJ2-1, with D maybe TRBD2 (6 bases). The germline V gene encodes CDR1 SGHTA and CDR2 FQGTGA. Trimming took off 2 bases at V and 12 bases at J, with 23 bases between the two ends. The CDR3 has 16 amino acids.

The J gene is TRBJ2-7, the V gene TRBV7-9; D is possibly TRBD1 or TRBD2 (5 bases each). V was shortened by 5 bases and J by 1 base, with 15 bases between the two germline ends. CDR1 is SEHNR, CDR2 FQNEAQ, per germline (reference sequence). This CDR3 region has 15 residues. The CDR3 DNA follows: TGTGCCAGCAGCCCCCGGGTGGGGGAGTCCTACGAGCAGTACTTC. Protein product: CASSPRVGESYEQYF. Full variable domain (missing parts from reference TRBV7-9 and TRBJ2-7): DTGVSQNPRHKITKRGQNVTFRCDPISEHNRLYWYRQTLGQGPEFLTYFQNEAQLEKSRLLSDRFSAERPKGSFSTLEIQRTEQGDSAMYLCASSPRVGESYEQYFGPGTRLTVT.

The chain recombines TRBV7-2 with TRBJ2-5, with D possibly matching TRBD2 (5 bases). This CDR3 comprises 14 residues. V shed 2 bases and J shed 5 bases, with 12 bases lying between them. Per germline, CDR1 SGHTA and CDR2 FQGNSA. The CDR3 is CASSLQSGRETQYF. The CDR3 DNA follows: TGTGCCAGCAGCTTACAAAGCGGCCGGGAGACCCAGTACTTC.

The chain recombines TRBV27 with TRBJ1-5; unclear D gene. Per the germline V gene, CDR1 is MNHEY and CDR2 is SMNVEV (reference sequence). V lost 6 bases, J lost 5 bases, and 11 bases lay in between. This CDR3 contains 13 residues. The CDR3 region has the DNA TGTGCCAGCAGGCGGAGGTGGGATCAGCCCCAGCATTTT. Its protein product is CASRRRWDQPQHF.

This clone was seen just once. The genes are TRBV7-3 and TRBJ1-2; maybe TRBD1 (5 bases). Trimming left V 2 bases short and J 3 bases short, with 19 bases between. The CDR3 has 17 residues. Germline V gene sequence: CDR1 SGHTA, CDR2 FQGTGA. The CDR3 loop is CASSLWAGTNGDYGYTF. The CDR3, as DNA: TGTGCCAGCAGCTTATGGGCAGGGACGAATGGGGACTATGGCTACACCTTC.

This clone was detected a few times. V is TRBV28 and J is TRBJ2-3; D is ambiguous. The CDR3 has 13 amino acids. Trimming removed 8 bases at V and 0 bases at J, with 9 bases between. Germline-derived CDR1 and CDR2 are MDHEN and SYDVKM. The CDR3 nucleotides read TGTGCCAGCCAGGAACCTAGCACAGATACGCAGTATTTT. Encoded protein: CASQEPSTDTQYF.

The chain combines TRBV6-5 with TRBJ1-2; tentative D call: TRBD1 (5 bases). The CDR3 is 14 amino acids. Trimming pared 4 bases from V and 7 bases from J, leaving 16 bases between. CDR1 is MNHEY, CDR2 SVGAGI, per germline. CDR3 amino acids: CASSSGPIQRGYTF. For the CDR3, the DNA is TGTGCCAGCAGTTCAGGGCCGATACAGCGTGGCTACACCTTC.

This clone was observed a single time. The chain employs TRBV9 and TRBJ2-5; 7 bases fit TRBD1. The germline V gene encodes CDR1 SGDLS and CDR2 YYNGEE. The CDR3 spans 18 residues. With 0 bases clipped from V and 2 bases from J, the junction kept 13 bases outside the gene matches. In DNA, the CDR3 is TGTGCCAGCAGCGTAGGTCGAGACAGGGAGAGGTGGCAAGAGACCCAGTACTTC. It is translated as CASSVGRDRERWQETQYF. Together with reference TRBV9 and TRBJ2-5, the CDR3 gives the full variable domain: DSGVTQTPKHLITATGQRVTLRCSPRSGDLSVYWYQQSLDQGLQFLIQYYNGEERAKGNILERFSAQQFPDLHSELNLSSLELGDSALYFCASSVGRDRERWQETQYFGPGTRLLVL.

For the CDR3, the DNA is TGTGCCAGCAGTTCACTATCCCGGGACGCCAGAATAGGAGAAAAACTGTTTTTT. It codes for CASSSLSRDARIGEKLFF. V is TRBV28 and J is TRBJ1-4, with D maybe TRBD1 (5 bases). Germline values: CDR1 MDHEN, CDR2 SYDVKM. V gave up 4 bases and J gave up 8 bases, with 26 bases separating them. The CDR3 has 18 amino acids.

This chain joins TRBV30 and TRBJ2-3; no clear D gene. Germline V gives CDR1 GTSNPN, CDR2 SVGIG (reference sequence). V dropped 0 bases and J dropped 5 bases, with 6 bases sitting between them. The CDR3 extends over 12 amino acids. The CDR3 region is CAWSVWEDTQYF. CDR3 bases: TGTGCCTGGAGTGTATGGGAAGATACGCAGTATTTT. Based on the CDR3 plus reference TRBV30 and TRBJ2-3, the full variable domain is SQTIHQWPATLVQPVGSPLSLECTVEGTSNPNLYWYRQAAGRGLQLLFYSVGIGQISSEVPQNLSASRPQDRQFILSSKKLLLSDSGFYLCAWSVWEDTQYFGPGTRLTVL.

This clone was seen only a few times. The V and J genes are TRBV2 and TRBJ2-3; 8 nucleotides agree with TRBD1. The V segment lost 5 bases and the J segment 3 bases; nucleotides outside the gene matches: 7. Germline V lookup: CDR1 SNHLY, CDR2 FYNNEI. The CDR3 runs to 15 residues. CDR3 bases: TGTGCCAGCAGTTCCACAGGGGGTTGGACAGATACGCAGTATTTT. It translates to CASSSTGGWTDTQYF. Full variable domain (missing parts from reference TRBV2 and TRBJ2-3): EPEVTQTPSHQVTQMGQEVILRCVPISNHLYFYWYRQILGQKVEFLVSFYNNEISEKSEIFDDQFSVERPDGSNFTLKIRSTKLEDSAMYFCASSSTGGWTDTQYFGPGTRLTVL.

V and J are TRBV6-6 and TRBJ1-5; possible D gene TRBD1, 6 bases. CDR3 size: 15 residues. The V end was cut by 2 bases, the J end by 4 bases, with 12 bases between. CDR1 is MNHNY and CDR2 is SVGAGI in the germline V gene (reference sequence). CDR3 residues: CASSYGGGENQPQHF. CDR3 in DNA: TGTGCCAGCAGTTACGGAGGGGGAGAAAATCAGCCCCAGCATTTT.

V gene TRBV24-1 combines with J gene TRBJ2-1; tentatively, D is TRBD1 (6 bases). The CDR3 totals 14 residues. From germline, CDR1 is KGHDR and CDR2 SFDVKD. Deletions cut 1 base from V and 4 bases from J, with 7 bases between. CDR3 sequence reads: CATSDFGQYNEQFF. CDR3 DNA: TGTGCCACCAGTGATTTCGGACAGTACAATGAGCAGTTCTTC.

The chain uses TRBV7-8 and TRBJ1-5; 9 bases are a match to TRBD1. CDR1 and CDR2 (germline): SGHVS, FQNEAQ. Trimming took 2 bases from V and 6 from J; bases not matched to a gene: 8. The CDR3 is 16 amino acids. CDR3 protein: CASSLQGQGRVQPQHF. The CDR3 DNA reads as TGTGCCAGCAGCTTACAAGGACAGGGGAGGGTTCAGCCCCAGCATTTT.

The chain has TRBV6-5 and TRBJ1-3; 10 positions agree with TRBD1. Germline V gene lookup returns CDR1 MNHEY and CDR2 SVGAGI. CDR3 size: 15 residues. V shed 5 bases and J 2 bases; nucleotides not matched to a gene: 3. This chain's CDR3 is CASSRGTGAGNTIYF. DNA of the CDR3: TGTGCCAGCAGTCGGGGGACAGGGGCTGGAAACACCATATATTTT.

The table lists this clone with a count of one. CDR3 region: CSVATLGAGEKLFF. DNA of the CDR3: TGCAGCGTCGCAACCCTGGGGGCAGGTGAAAAACTGTTTTTT. The J gene is TRBJ1-4, the V gene TRBV29-1, with D perhaps matching TRBD1 (6 bases). Germline CDR1 reads SQVTM; CDR2 reads ANQGSEA. The CDR3 extends over 14 amino acids. Trimming stripped 6 bases from V and 7 bases from J, with 18 bases between. The entire variable domain, with the rest obtained from reference TRBV29-1 and TRBJ1-4, is as follows: SAVISQKPSRDICQRGTSLTIQCQVDSQVTMMFWYRQQPGQSLTLIATANQGSEATYESGFVIDKFPISRPNLTFSTLTVSNMSPEDSSIYLCSVATLGAGEKLFFGSGTQLSVL.

The chain uses TRBV2 and TRBJ1-5; TRBD1 aligns across 8 bases. This CDR3 spans 15 amino acids. CDR1 is SNHLY, CDR2 FYNNEI, per germline. With V trimmed by 4 bases and J by 7 bases, 9 bases remained unmatched. The CDR3 nucleotides read TGTGCCAGCAGTGTTTCCGGACAGGGATTCCAGCCCCAGCATTTT. Its translation: CASSVSGQGFQPQHF.

The V call is TRBV10-1, the J call TRBJ2-1; 7 bases align to TRBD2. With V trimmed by 7 bases and J by 2 bases, 8 bases remained unmatched. The CDR3 length is 15 residues. Looked up from germline, CDR1 is WNHNN and CDR2 is SYGVQD (reference sequence). The CDR3, as DNA: TGCGCCAGCATGGCTAGCGGATTGACCTACAATGAGCAGTTCTTC. Translating it yields CASMASGLTYNEQFF.

The gene calls are TRBV28 and TRBJ1-1; D may be TRBD1 (6 bases). CDR1 MDHEN and CDR2 SYDVKM come from the germline V gene. The CDR3 consists of 15 residues. The germline V and J ends were trimmed by 5 bases and 1 base, with 14 bases remaining between them. In nucleotides, the CDR3 is TGTGCCAGCAGTCGAAACAGGGTAGGGAACACTGAAGCTTTCTTT. Encoded protein: CASSRNRVGNTEAFF.

The V gene is TRBV2, the J gene TRBJ1-5; D not resolved. From germline, CDR1 is SNHLY and CDR2 FYNNEI. Trimming cost V 8 bases and J 3 bases, with 11 bases left between them. The CDR3 covers 13 residues. The DNA of the CDR3 is TGTGCCAGCGTCAGCACTCTCAATCAGCCCCAGCATTTT. This translates into CASVSTLNQPQHF.

The chain carries TRBV4-3 and TRBJ1-2; 8 bases agree with TRBD1. This CDR3 contains 16 residues. Germline V gene sequence: CDR1 LGHNA, CDR2 YSLEER. Germline trimming cut 0 bases from V and 4 bases from J; bases unmatched to any gene: 7. The CDR3: CASSQDKGQAIYGYTF. In DNA form, the CDR3 reads TGCGCCAGCAGCCAAGATAAGGGACAGGCTATCTATGGCTACACCTTC.

The chain has TRBV19 and TRBJ2-1; 10 bases match TRBD1. Germline lookup yields CDR1 LNHDA and CDR2 SQIVND (reference sequence). This CDR3 spans 15 amino acids. J was trimmed by 8 bases and V by 7 bases; bases with no gene match: 11. CDR3 nucleotide sequence: TGTGCCAGTACCCGAAGGGGACAGGGGCCCGATGAGCAGTTCTTC. Its protein is CASTRRGQGPDEQFF.